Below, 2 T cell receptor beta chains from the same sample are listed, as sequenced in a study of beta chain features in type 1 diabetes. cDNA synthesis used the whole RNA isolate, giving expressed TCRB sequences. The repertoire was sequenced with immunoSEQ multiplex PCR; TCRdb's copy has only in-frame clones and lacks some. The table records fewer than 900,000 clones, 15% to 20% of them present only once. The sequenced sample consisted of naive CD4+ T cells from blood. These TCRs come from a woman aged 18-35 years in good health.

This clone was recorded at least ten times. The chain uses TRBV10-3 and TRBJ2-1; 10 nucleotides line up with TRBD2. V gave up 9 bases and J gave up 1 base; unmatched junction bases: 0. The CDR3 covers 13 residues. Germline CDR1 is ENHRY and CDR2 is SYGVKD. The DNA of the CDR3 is TGTGCCATAGCGGGAGGGTCCTACAATGAGCAGTTCTTC. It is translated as CAIAGGSYNEQFF.

DNA for the CDR3: TGTGCCACCAGCAGAGAGGGGACCTCTACGCAGTATTTT. Protein product: CATSREGTSTQYF. The chain has TRBV15 and TRBJ2-3; D tentatively fits TRBD1 or TRBD2 (5 bases each). Trimming stripped 0 bases from V and 8 bases from J, with 9 bases between. The CDR3 totals 13 residues. In germline, CDR1 is LNHNV, CDR2 YYDKDF (reference sequence).